This T cell receptor (beta chain) was recovered during a study of chemoradiotherapy in HPV16-positive cancers. Whole-study context: Candidate HPV-specific clones and shared TCR motifs came from a couple of HPV16-positive patients. Findings of the study overall: Functional assays defining HPV-specific T cells used only a couple of HPV16-positive patients.

The data were produced by immunoSEQ multiplex PCR, yet TCRdb's version contains in-frame clones alone and is incomplete. The sample contains around 40,000 clones, under 80% of which appear only once. On this clone: No antigen is known for it. The junction departs from germline at one end; a sequencing error may be responsible.

The receptor's source is a human donor with HPV-associated anogenital cancer. Sequencing was performed on blood, taken from a patient who underwent chemoradiotherapy.

The CDR3 coding sequence is TGTGCCAGCAGCCCAAAGACGGACACCTCAAAAAAAAACTTC. This encodes CASSPKTDTSKKNF. The rearrangement uses TRBV11-1 and TRBJ2-7, with a tentative D call TRBD1 (5 bases). This CDR3 contains 14 residues. Germline CDR1 is SGHAT and CDR2 is FQDESV (reference sequence).